These 27 T cell receptor beta chains were sequenced from one sample in a study of response to subunit inactivated influenza vaccine. TCRdb passed the RT-PCR reads through MiXCR, listing each CDR3 protein once. Here the sample spans under 950,000 distinct CDR3 sequences, approximately 21% being singletons. This specimen was PBMCs from blood, taken less than 6 days after vaccination. The receptors were gathered from a man in his fifties who received an inactivated influenza vaccine.

This clonotype was counted only a few times. The rearrangement uses TRBV4-1 and TRBJ2-5; D is undetermined. The ends were cut back, 4 bases at V and 4 bases at J, with 19 bases in the middle. Germline V gene data show CDR1 as MGHRA and CDR2 as YSYEKL. This CDR3 region has 16 residues. The CDR3 here is CASSPSMQVTLETQYF. In DNA form, the CDR3 reads TGCGCCAGCAGCCCAAGTATGCAGGTTACTCTAGAGACCCAGTACTTC.

A few counts support this clonotype. V and J are TRBV6-5 and TRBJ2-7; D possibly corresponds to TRBD1 (7 bases). V lost 2 bases, J lost 6 bases, and 17 bases lay in between. This CDR3 contains 15 residues. CDR1 and CDR2 (germline): MNHEY, SVGAGI. The CDR3 sequence: CASSYRGTEAPEQYF. CDR3 DNA sequence: TGTGCCAGCAGTTACCGGGGGACAGAGGCACCCGAGCAGTACTTC.

The V call is TRBV20-1, the J call TRBJ1-2, with D possibly being TRBD1 (5 bases). The CDR3 consists of 13 residues. CDR1 is DFQATT, CDR2 SNEGSKA, per germline (reference sequence). Trimming pared 0 bases from V and 8 bases from J, leaving 13 bases between. CDR3 region: CSARDGATEGYTF. The CDR3, as DNA: TGCAGTGCTAGAGATGGGGCCACGGAGGGCTACACCTTC.

This clonotype was counted a few times. The V call is TRBV4-3, the J call TRBJ2-1; D remains ambiguous. V lost 1 base to trimming and J lost 4 bases, with 14 bases between them. The CDR3 spans 16 residues. Germline V CDR1 and CDR2: LGHNA, YSLEER. DNA of the CDR3: TGCGCCAGCAGCCAAGGAGTTGCCGTAGGATACAATGAGCAGTTCTTC. Protein sequence: CASSQGVAVGYNEQFF.

The chain recombines TRBV10-3 with TRBJ2-7; D might be TRBD1 or TRBD2, each matching 5 bases. Germline CDR1 is ENHRY and CDR2 is SYGVKD. This CDR3 is 17 amino acids long. The V end was cut by 1 base, the J end by 0 bases, with 16 bases between. CDR3: CAISELKGSGYSYEQYF. In DNA form, the CDR3 reads TGTGCCATCAGTGAGTTGAAGGGGTCGGGGTACTCCTACGAGCAGTACTTC.

This clonotype came up a few times. The CDR3 DNA reads as TGCAGCGTTGCGATTTGGACTAGCTCAACCACAGATACGCAGTATTTT. This gives the protein CSVAIWTSSTTDTQYF. J is TRBJ2-3 and V is TRBV29-1; 8 bases map to TRBD2. The CDR3 is made up of 16 amino acids. In germline, CDR1 is SQVTM, CDR2 ANQGSEA. V was clipped by 4 bases and J by 2 bases; unmatched bases: 11.

This clonotype has just a few counts. For the CDR3, the DNA is TGTGCCAGCAGCTTGTACGGGGCCCTAGGAGATACGCAGTATTTT. It translates to CASSLYGALGDTQYF. V gene TRBV5-5 combines with J gene TRBJ2-3; D possibly uses TRBD1 or TRBD2 (5 bases each). Trimming took off 1 base at V and 5 bases at J, with 14 bases between the two ends. The CDR3 spans 15 residues. Germline V gene data show CDR1 as SGHKS and CDR2 as YYEKEE (reference sequence). The full variable domain, rest sourced from reference TRBV5-5 and TRBJ2-3, is DAGVTQSPTHLIKTRGQQVTLRCSPISGHKSVSWYQQVLGQGPQFIFQYYEKEERGRGNFPDRFSARQFPNYSSELNVNALLLGDSALYLCASSLYGALGDTQYFGPGTRLTVL.

This clonotype was counted between two and nine times. The CDR3 DNA follows: TGTGCCAGCAGCCCTATAGACGAAAAACTGTTTTTT. The encoded protein is CASSPIDEKLFF. The gene calls are TRBV6-2 or TRBV6-3 and TRBJ1-4; no reliable D call. Per germline, CDR1 MNHEY and CDR2 SVGEGT. Trimming removed 6 bases from V and 8 bases from J, with 10 bases in between. This CDR3 contains 12 residues.

This chain connects TRBV5-6 to TRBJ1-4; D remains unclear. The CDR3 sequence is 19 residues long. V lost 0 bases, J lost 12 bases, and 30 bases lay in between. Germline CDR1 and CDR2: SGHDT and YYEEEE. DNA for the CDR3: TGTGCCAGCAGCTTGGTGCGGGTCGCAGCACAGTCCATTATTAGCGAACTGTTTTTT. Its protein is CASSLVRVAAQSIISELFF.

The rearrangement uses TRBV4-3 and TRBJ2-1; unclear D gene. This CDR3 spans 13 amino acids. Germline V gene data show CDR1 as LGHNA and CDR2 as YSLEER. Trimming took off 1 base at V and 4 bases at J, with 5 bases between the two ends. CDR3 loop: CASSQVLYNEQFF. DNA of the CDR3: TGCGCCAGCAGCCAAGTACTGTACAATGAGCAGTTCTTC.

Only a few counts were recorded for this clonotype. The rearrangement uses TRBV7-9 and TRBJ2-2; 10 positions match TRBD2. CDR1 is SEHNR, CDR2 FQNEAQ, per germline (reference sequence). V was pared by 4 bases and J by 5 bases, with 4 bases of the junction left unmatched. This CDR3 is built from 15 residues. CDR3 DNA sequence: TGTGCCAGCAGCTCTAGCGGGAGTTGGACCGGGGAGCTGTTTTTT. The encoded protein is CASSSSGSWTGELFF.

The CDR3 DNA reads TGCAGCGTTGAGTGGACTAGCTCCTACAATGAGCAGTTCTTC. Translated: CSVEWTSSYNEQFF. The chain has TRBV29-1 and TRBJ2-1; 7 positions match TRBD2. There are 14 residues in the CDR3. The V and J ends lost 3 bases and 0 bases, in that order; junction bases with no gene match: 2. The germline gives CDR1 SQVTM, CDR2 ANQGSEA.

The rearrangement links TRBV6-2 or TRBV6-3 to TRBJ2-7; D perhaps matches TRBD2 (5 bases). Germline V gene lookup returns CDR1 MNHEY and CDR2 SVGEGT. This CDR3 region has 12 residues. V was shortened by 6 bases and J by 5 bases, with 11 bases between the two germline ends. The CDR3 sequence: CASRRGWDEQYF. For the CDR3, the DNA is TGTGCCAGCAGACGGGGATGGGACGAGCAGTACTTC.

Ten or more counts support this clonotype. V usage is TRBV5-6 and J usage is TRBJ2-4, with a tentative D call TRBD2 (6 bases). CDR3 length equals 12 residues. The V and J ends lost 4 bases and 14 bases respectively, with 16 bases between them. Germline-derived CDR1 and CDR2 are SGHDT and YYEEEE. The CDR3 DNA is TGTGCCAGCAGCAATCCGGCGGGGACCGAGTACTTC. It translates to CASSNPAGTEYF.

The chain has TRBV11-2 and TRBJ2-7, with 9 nucleotides matching TRBD2. Per germline, CDR1 SGHAT and CDR2 FQNNGV. This CDR3 is 18 amino acids long. Germline trimming cut 2 bases from V and 2 bases from J; bases unmatched to any gene: 13. Here the CDR3 reads CASSLRGWSGGSTYEQYF. The CDR3 region has the DNA TGTGCCAGCAGCTTACGTGGGTGGAGCGGGGGGTCCACCTACGAGCAGTACTTC.

The chain is built from TRBV29-1 and TRBJ2-7, with a weak D call TRBD2 (6 bases). The CDR3 spans 13 residues. Trimming shortened V by 8 bases and J by 4 bases, and 18 bases separated the two germline ends. Germline V gives CDR1 SQVTM, CDR2 ANQGSEA. The CDR3 nucleotides read TGCAGCTACGGGGACGGCGGGATTTACGAGCAGTACTTC. It specifies CSYGDGGIYEQYF.

This rearrangement joins TRBV5-6 to TRBJ2-7; 11 nucleotides align to TRBD2. The CDR3 covers 18 residues. Germline CDR1 SGHDT, CDR2 YYEEEE. V lost 4 bases, J lost 3 bases, and 15 bases stayed unmatched. This CDR3 reads CASSPAGQGLAGGYEQYF. The CDR3 DNA is TGTGCCAGCAGCCCCGCAGGACAGGGGCTAGCGGGAGGCTACGAGCAGTACTTC.

This chain joins TRBV4-2 and TRBJ2-7; maybe TRBD1 (6 bases). Between the trimmed V and J ends, which lost 0 bases and 7 bases, there was a span of 16 bases. The CDR3 is made up of 15 amino acids. Germline values: CDR1 LGHNA, CDR2 YNFKEQ. In DNA form, the CDR3 reads TGTGCCAGCAGCCAAGAGGGACCCCAAAGGGGGGAGCAGTACTTC. Its translation: CASSQEGPQRGEQYF.

This clonotype has a handful of counts. The CDR3 reads CASSQAWGQVNSPLHF. The CDR3 nucleotides are TGCGCCAGCAGCCAAGCATGGGGGCAGGTGAATTCACCCCTCCACTTT. This chain links TRBV4-3 with TRBJ1-6; tentatively, D is TRBD1 (6 bases). V gave up 1 base and J gave up 7 bases, with 14 bases separating them. Germline V gene sequence: CDR1 LGHNA, CDR2 YSLEER. This CDR3 region has 16 residues.

This clonotype turned up a few times. The genes are TRBV5-1 and TRBJ2-3; D might be TRBD1 (5 bases). CDR3 length: 16 amino acids. In germline, CDR1 is SGHRS, CDR2 YFSETQ. Trimming removed 0 bases at V and 1 base at J, with 12 bases between. DNA of the CDR3: TGCGCCAGCAGCTTGGAGGGGAAGTTTCGCACAGATACGCAGTATTTT. Its protein is CASSLEGKFRTDTQYF.

V and J are TRBV20-1 and TRBJ2-3; no reliable D call. V lost 0 bases, J lost 6 bases, and 7 bases lay in between. Germline V gives CDR1 DFQATT, CDR2 SNEGSKA (reference sequence). This CDR3 region has 12 residues. The CDR3 reads CSARELLDTQYF. The CDR3 region has the DNA TGCAGTGCTAGAGAGCTACTGGATACGCAGTATTTT.

This clonotype was counted at least ten times. The chain carries TRBV5-1 and TRBJ2-3, with D perhaps matching TRBD2 (5 bases). Trimming removed 4 bases at V and 0 bases at J, with 12 bases between. CDR3 size: 15 residues. Germline V gene data show CDR1 as SGHRS and CDR2 as YFSETQ. The CDR3 DNA is TGCGCCAGCAGCCAAGGAGGCGTAAGCACAGATACGCAGTATTTT. Protein product: CASSQGGVSTDTQYF.

This clonotype has just one count. The chain links TRBV29-1 to TRBJ2-1, with 8 bases that match TRBD2. The CDR3 totals 14 residues. CDR1 is SQVTM and CDR2 is ANQGSEA in the germline V gene. J gave up 7 bases and V 3 bases, and 8 bases lay outside the gene matches. The CDR3 DNA follows: TGCAGCGTTGAGCCCGGGGCTAGCGGGAATGAGCAGTTCTTC. It yields the protein CSVEPGASGNEQFF.

The genes are TRBV10-3 and TRBJ2-1; D not resolved. Germline loops: CDR1 ENHRY, CDR2 SYGVKD. Trimming took off 10 bases at V and 6 bases at J, with 10 bases between the two ends. This CDR3 has 11 residues. The CDR3 nucleotides are TGTGCCACCGGACGGACCAATGAGCAGTTCTTC. Translation: CATGRTNEQFF.

The gene calls are TRBV7-2 and TRBJ2-4, with 8 bases lining up with TRBD2. Germline lookup yields CDR1 SGHTA and CDR2 FQGNSA. V shed 3 bases and J 1 base; nucleotides not matched to a gene: 5. This CDR3 comprises 16 residues. The CDR3 spells CASSFGAGEAKNIQYF. The CDR3, as DNA: TGTGCCAGCAGCTTCGGAGCGGGGGAGGCCAAAAACATTCAGTACTTC. Supplemented by reference TRBV7-2 and TRBJ2-4, the full variable domain reads GAGVSQSPSNKVTEKGKDVELRCDPISGHTALYWYRQSLGQGLEFLIYFQGNSAPDKSGLPSDRFSAERTGGSVSTLTIQRTQQEDSAVYLCASSFGAGEAKNIQYFGAGTRLSVL.

The CDR3 nucleotides are TGTGCCAGCAGTCCCCGACAACCGCTTCTGCCTGGCTACACCTTC. It translates to CASSPRQPLLPGYTF. This chain links TRBV6-1 with TRBJ1-2; no firm D call. The CDR3 has 15 residues. The germline CDR1 and CDR2 sequences are MNHNS and SASEGT. V lost 5 bases and J 7 bases, leaving 20 bases between the germline ends.

The chain is built from TRBV27 and TRBJ2-1; TRBD1 matches 7 bases. The CDR3 contains 14 residues. Germline V gives CDR1 MNHEY, CDR2 SMNVEV (reference sequence). Trimming at V came to 10 bases and at J to 0 bases, leaving 6 bases not matched to a gene. In DNA form, the CDR3 reads TGTGCCACTGGAAGGGGGCCCTCCTACAATGAGCAGTTCTTC. Protein: CATGRGPSYNEQFF.